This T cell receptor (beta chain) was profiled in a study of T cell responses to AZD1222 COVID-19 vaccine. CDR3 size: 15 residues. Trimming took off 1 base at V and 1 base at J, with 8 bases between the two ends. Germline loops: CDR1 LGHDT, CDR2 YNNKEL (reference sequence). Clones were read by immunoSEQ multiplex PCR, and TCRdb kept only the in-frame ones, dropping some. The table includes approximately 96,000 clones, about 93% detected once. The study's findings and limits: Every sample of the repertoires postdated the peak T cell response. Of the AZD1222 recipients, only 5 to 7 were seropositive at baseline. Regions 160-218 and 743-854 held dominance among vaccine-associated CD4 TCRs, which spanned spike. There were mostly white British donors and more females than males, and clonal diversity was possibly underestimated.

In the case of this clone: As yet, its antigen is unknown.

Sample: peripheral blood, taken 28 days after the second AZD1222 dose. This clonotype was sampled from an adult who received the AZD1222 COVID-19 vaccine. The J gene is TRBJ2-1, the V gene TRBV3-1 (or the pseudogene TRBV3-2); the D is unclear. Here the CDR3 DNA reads TGTGCCAGCAGCCAAGGCCCTGGGTCCTACAATGAGCAGTTCTTC. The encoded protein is CASSQGPGSYNEQFF.